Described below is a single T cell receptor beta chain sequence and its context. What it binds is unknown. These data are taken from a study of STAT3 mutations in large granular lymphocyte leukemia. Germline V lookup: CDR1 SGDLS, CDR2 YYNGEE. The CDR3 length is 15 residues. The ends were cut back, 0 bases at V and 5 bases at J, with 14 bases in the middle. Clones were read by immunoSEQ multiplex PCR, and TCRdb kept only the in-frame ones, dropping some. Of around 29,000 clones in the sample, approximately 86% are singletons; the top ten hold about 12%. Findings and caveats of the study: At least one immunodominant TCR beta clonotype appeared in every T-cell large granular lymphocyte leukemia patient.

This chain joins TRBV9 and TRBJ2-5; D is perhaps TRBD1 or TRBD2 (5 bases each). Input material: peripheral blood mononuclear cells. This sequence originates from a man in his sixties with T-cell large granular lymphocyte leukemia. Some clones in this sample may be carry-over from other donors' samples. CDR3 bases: TGTGCCAGCAGCGTAGGGGCAGGGAGCTTGGAGACCCAGTACTTC. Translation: CASSVGAGSLETQYF.